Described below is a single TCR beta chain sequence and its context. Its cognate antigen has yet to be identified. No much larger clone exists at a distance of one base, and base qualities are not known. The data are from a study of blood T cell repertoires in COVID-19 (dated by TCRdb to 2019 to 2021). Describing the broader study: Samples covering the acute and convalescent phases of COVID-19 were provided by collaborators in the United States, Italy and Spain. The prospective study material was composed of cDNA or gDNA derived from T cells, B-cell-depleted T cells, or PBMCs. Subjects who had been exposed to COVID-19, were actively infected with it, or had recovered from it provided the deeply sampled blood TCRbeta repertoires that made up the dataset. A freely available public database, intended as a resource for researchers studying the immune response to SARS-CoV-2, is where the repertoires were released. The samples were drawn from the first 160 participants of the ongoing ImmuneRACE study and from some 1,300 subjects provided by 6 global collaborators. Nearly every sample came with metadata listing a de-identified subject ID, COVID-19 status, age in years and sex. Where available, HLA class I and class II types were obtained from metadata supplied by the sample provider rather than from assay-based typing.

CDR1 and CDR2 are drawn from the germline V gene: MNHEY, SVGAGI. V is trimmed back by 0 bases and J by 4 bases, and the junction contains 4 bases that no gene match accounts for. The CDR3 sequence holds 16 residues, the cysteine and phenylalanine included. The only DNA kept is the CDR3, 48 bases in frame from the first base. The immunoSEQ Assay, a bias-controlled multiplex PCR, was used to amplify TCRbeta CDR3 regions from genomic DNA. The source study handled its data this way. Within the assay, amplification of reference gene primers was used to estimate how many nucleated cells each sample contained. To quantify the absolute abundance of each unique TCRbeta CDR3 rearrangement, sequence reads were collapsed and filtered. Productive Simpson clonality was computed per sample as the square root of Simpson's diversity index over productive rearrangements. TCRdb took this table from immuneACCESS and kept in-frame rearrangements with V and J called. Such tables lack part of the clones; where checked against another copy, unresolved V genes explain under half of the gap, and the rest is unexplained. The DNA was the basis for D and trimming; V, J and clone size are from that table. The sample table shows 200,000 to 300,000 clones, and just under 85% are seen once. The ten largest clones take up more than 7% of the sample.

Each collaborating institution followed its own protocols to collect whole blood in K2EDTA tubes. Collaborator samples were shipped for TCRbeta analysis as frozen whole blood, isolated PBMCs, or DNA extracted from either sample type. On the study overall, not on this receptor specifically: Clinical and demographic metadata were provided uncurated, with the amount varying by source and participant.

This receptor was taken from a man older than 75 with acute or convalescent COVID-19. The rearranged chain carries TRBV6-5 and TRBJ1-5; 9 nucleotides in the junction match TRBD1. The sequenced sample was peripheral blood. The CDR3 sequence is CASSYSMTGGNQPQHF. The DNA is TGTGCCAGCAGTTACTCGATGACAGGGGGGAATCAGCCCCAGCATTTT.